The clone carrying this T cell receptor beta chain was seen only a few times. Original data processing: Amplifying reference gene primers gave estimates of nucleated cell counts. Clones were sequenced by immunoSEQ multiplex PCR, and TCRdb holds only the in-frame ones, with some missing. That table furnishes V, J and clone size, whereas the DNA furnished D and trimming. This sample carries 200,000 to 250,000 clones, roughly nine tenths of them seen once, and the ten largest clones take approximately 3.5%. Clinical history reported by participants formed the basis on which cohorts were assigned. The source of the sample is a study of blood T cell repertoires in COVID-19. Overall study: The analysed material was cDNA or gDNA that came from T cells, B-cell-depleted T cells, or PBMCs.

The V gene lost 6 bases and the J gene lost 3 bases, with 15 bases spanning the gap. CDR3 length: 14 amino acids. CDR1 and CDR2 (germline): MNHEY, SVGAGI. The sample consisted of PBMCs or T cells enriched from blood (not recorded which). This chain links TRBV6-5 with TRBJ2-7; D remains ambiguous. This TCR was sampled from a young woman in a cohort exposed to, infected with or recovered from COVID-19 (not recorded which). Here the CDR3 reads CASSGSLWSYEQYF. The DNA for the CDR3 is TGTGCCAGCAGCGGTTCGCTTTGGAGCTACGAGCAGTACTTC.